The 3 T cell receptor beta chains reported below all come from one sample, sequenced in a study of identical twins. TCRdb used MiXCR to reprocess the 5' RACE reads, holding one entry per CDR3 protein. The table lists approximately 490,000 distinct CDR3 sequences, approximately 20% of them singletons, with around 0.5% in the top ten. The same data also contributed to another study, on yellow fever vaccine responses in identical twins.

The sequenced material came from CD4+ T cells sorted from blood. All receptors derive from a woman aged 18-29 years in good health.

Here the CDR3 DNA reads TGCAGCGCACAACTAGCGGGAGGGTATTTTGAGCAGTTCTTC. Translating it yields CSAQLAGGYFEQFF. The chain has TRBV29-1 and TRBJ2-1, with 13 bases aligning to TRBD2. V lost 7 bases, J lost 9 bases, and 9 bases stayed unmatched. Germline assignment: CDR1 SQVTM and CDR2 ANQGSEA. This CDR3 comprises 14 residues.

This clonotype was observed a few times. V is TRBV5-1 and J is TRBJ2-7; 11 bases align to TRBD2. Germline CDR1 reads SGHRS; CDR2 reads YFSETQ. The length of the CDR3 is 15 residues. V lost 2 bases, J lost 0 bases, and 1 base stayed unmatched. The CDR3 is CASSFTSGGSYEQYF. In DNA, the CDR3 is TGCGCCAGCAGCTTCACTAGCGGGGGCTCCTACGAGCAGTACTTC.

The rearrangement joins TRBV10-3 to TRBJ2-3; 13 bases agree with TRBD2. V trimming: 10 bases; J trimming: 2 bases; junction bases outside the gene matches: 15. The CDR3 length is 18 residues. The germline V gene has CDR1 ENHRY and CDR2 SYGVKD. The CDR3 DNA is TGTGCCACCGGGACTAGCGGGAAAAGGGGATTAAACACAGATACGCAGTATTTT. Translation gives CATGTSGKRGLNTDTQYF.